Listed below are T cell receptor beta chains from one sample, sequenced in a study of blood T cell repertoires in COVID-19. Clones were sequenced by immunoSEQ multiplex PCR, and TCRdb holds only the in-frame ones, with some missing. The table has roughly 250,000 clones, 80% to 90% seen once. The sequenced sample was peripheral blood. The receptors stem from a woman aged 40 to 50 with acute or convalescent COVID-19. Each CDR3 is given with its conserved first and last residue.

>TRBV29-1|TRBJ2-1
CSVEDIAGGTYNEQFF
>TRBV4-1|TRBJ1-2
CASSQTTGLVNYGYTF
>TRBV6-5|TRBJ2-1
CASTSTRGSYNEQFF
>TRBV28|TRBJ2-1
CASSFGLAGGNEQFF
>TRBV10-1|TRBJ2-2
CASSESGRGGTGELFF
>TRBV5-4|TRBJ2-1
CASSYRTRWYEQFF
>TRBV2|TRBJ2-2
CASGTPQYTGELFF
>TRBV13|TRBJ1-2
CASRRNPGVNYGYTF
>TRBV12-3/TRBV12-4|TRBJ1-1
CASSLDRGTEAFF
>TRBV2|TRBJ1-6
CASRASTESSPLHF
>TRBV10-3|TRBJ1-2
CAISDSTRAGEYYGYTF
>TRBV19|TRBJ2-3
CASSIQASTDTQYF
>TRBV5-4|TRBJ2-3
CASSPSGEMDTQYF
>TRBV11-2|TRBJ1-2
CASSLGTGDYGYTF
>TRBV6-6|TRBJ2-1
CASSLQGSEQFF
>TRBV5-4|TRBJ2-5
CASSLGRQETQYF
>TRBV4-1|TRBJ2-2
CASSQDHQPGGRNTGELFF
>TRBV6-2/TRBV6-3|TRBJ1-5
CASSQPTGVRPQHF
>TRBV11-3|TRBJ2-3
CASSHTTTGTVGPDTQYF
>TRBV12-3/TRBV12-4|TRBJ2-3
CASSSPSVDTQYF
>TRBV18|TRBJ1-5
CASSPPGGVRDQPQHF
>TRBV4-1|TRBJ1-2
CASSQGDRGGYGYTF